Below, 19 T cell receptor beta chains from the same sample are listed, as sequenced in a study of shared clonotypes between healthy human individuals. Produced via immunoSEQ multiplex PCR; TCRdb's table is partial and in-frame only. The sample records some 2,100,000 clones, roughly 95% being singletons. The sample consisted of naive CD4+ T cells sorted from blood. The subset is: CD45RA+ positively selected. These TCRs come from a man aged 18 to 30 in good health.

This chain connects TRBV10-3 to TRBJ2-7; 7 bases are shared with TRBD2. Germline CDR1 and CDR2: ENHRY and SYGVKD. The CDR3 has 13 residues. J lost 7 bases, V lost 4 bases, and 7 bases had no gene match. CDR3 sequence: CAISGAGVEEQYF. Written as DNA, the CDR3 is TGTGCCATCAGTGGCGCGGGAGTCGAAGAGCAGTACTTC.

This clone was counted once. This sequence joins TRBV29-1 and TRBJ2-1; the match to TRBD2 covers 11 bases. J lost 7 bases, V lost 4 bases, and 3 bases had no gene match. CDR1 is SQVTM and CDR2 is ANQGSEA in the germline V gene. The CDR3 spans 13 residues. CDR3 loop: CSVVAGGPNEQFF. The CDR3 DNA sequence: TGCAGCGTTGTAGCGGGGGGGCCAAATGAGCAGTTCTTC.

The CDR3 reads CASSTERQGNSYEQYF. In nucleotides, the CDR3 is TGTGCCAGCAGCACAGAAAGACAGGGGAACTCCTACGAGCAGTACTTC. This rearrangement joins TRBV5-4 to TRBJ2-7, with TRBD1 matching 8 bases. The CDR3 loop spans 16 amino acids. J lost 0 bases, V lost 4 bases, and 9 bases had no gene match. Germline CDR1 reads SGHNT; CDR2 reads YYREEE (reference sequence).

This chain links TRBV2 with TRBJ2-4; D is possibly TRBD1 (5 bases). Germline CDR1 is SNHLY and CDR2 is FYNNEI. V was pared by 8 bases and J by 1 base, with 9 bases between. This CDR3 has 13 residues. The CDR3 DNA reads TGTGCCAGCTTGACAGATGCCAAAAACATTCAGTACTTC. Its translation is CASLTDAKNIQYF.

The chain employs TRBV12-5 and TRBJ1-4, with D perhaps TRBD1 (6 bases). CDR3 length: 15 residues. In germline, CDR1 is LGHNT, CDR2 FRNRAP. The CDR3 here is CATQSMGGGNEKLFF. In DNA form, the CDR3 reads TGTGCCACTCAATCTATGGGAGGGGGAAATGAAAAACTGTTTTTT.

The chain carries TRBV11-2 and TRBJ2-2, with D uncertain. Germline V CDR1 and CDR2: SGHAT, FQNNGV. CDR3 size: 15 residues. The V and J ends lost 3 bases and 0 bases respectively, with 8 bases between them. CDR3 DNA: TGTGCCAGCAGCTTCCAGATCGCGAACACCGGGGAGCTGTTTTTT. It codes for CASSFQIANTGELFF. The variable domain in full, with the rest retrieved from reference TRBV11-2 and TRBJ2-2, is EAGVAQSPRYKIIEKRQSVAFWCNPISGHATLYWYQQILGQGPKLLIQFQNNGVVDDSQLPKDRFSAERLKGVDSTLKIQPAKLEDSAVYLCASSFQIANTGELFFGEGSRLTVL.

The chain couples TRBV29-1 to TRBJ2-5; 7 bases line up with TRBD1. CDR1 is SQVTM and CDR2 is ANQGSEA in the germline V gene. The CDR3 totals 16 residues. Unmatched junction bases numbered 11, after V lost 2 bases and J lost 2 bases. The CDR3 DNA follows: TGCAGCGTTGAATCTCCTGACAGGGCGCTTCAAGAGACCCAGTACTTC. Translating gives CSVESPDRALQETQYF. Variable domain in full (rest from reference TRBV29-1 and TRBJ2-5): SAVISQKPSRDICQRGTSLTIQCQVDSQVTMMFWYRQQPGQSLTLIATANQGSEATYESGFVIDKFPISRPNLTFSTLTVSNMSPEDSSIYLCSVESPDRALQETQYFGPGTRLLVL.

This chain connects TRBV9 to TRBJ2-6, with a tentative D call TRBD2 (6 bases). Trimming took off 0 bases at V and 0 bases at J, with 10 bases between the two ends. Germline assignment: CDR1 SGDLS and CDR2 YYNGEE. The CDR3 runs 17 residues. The DNA of the CDR3 is TGTGCCAGCAGCGTAGGAGCGCGGGACTCTGGGGCCAACGTCCTGACTTTC. Residues: CASSVGARDSGANVLTF.

This CDR3 reads CASSLAGGAKNIQYF. The CDR3 DNA follows: TGTGCCAGCAGTTTGGCGGGAGGGGCCAAAAACATTCAGTACTTC. The chain carries TRBV28 and TRBJ2-4; 9 nucleotides agree with TRBD2. CDR1 and CDR2 from the germline V gene are MDHEN and SYDVKM. J lost 1 base, V lost 3 bases, and 1 base had no gene match. The CDR3 consists of 15 residues.

The chain recombines TRBV19 with TRBJ2-1; D gene uncertain. V was cut by 3 bases and J by 5 bases, with 8 bases left in between. The CDR3 extends over 13 amino acids. CDR1 and CDR2 (germline): LNHDA, SQIVND (reference sequence). The CDR3 nucleotides are TGTGCCAGTAGTATGAGAGACCACAATGAGCAGTTCTTC. Translated, it gives CASSMRDHNEQFF.

The chain employs TRBV7-9 and TRBJ1-2; a weak D match, TRBD1 (6 bases). The V end was cut by 5 bases, the J end by 0 bases, with 13 bases between. Germline assignment: CDR1 SEHNR and CDR2 FQNEAQ (reference sequence). This CDR3 has 15 residues. The CDR3 spells CASSPGQISNYGYTF. CDR3 sequence (DNA): TGTGCCAGCAGCCCCGGACAGATTTCTAACTATGGCTACACCTTC.

The chain is built from TRBV6-1 and TRBJ1-6; no firm D call. The CDR3 covers 13 residues. V lost 8 bases, J lost 8 bases, and 13 bases lay in between. In germline, CDR1 is MNHNS, CDR2 SASEGT. CDR3 DNA sequence: TGTGCCAGCCACCCCCAGCTGGATTCACCCCTCCACTTT. Residues: CASHPQLDSPLHF.

The J gene is TRBJ2-3, the V gene TRBV11-2; 8 bases line up with TRBD2. V was clipped by 3 bases and J by 1 base; unmatched bases: 3. Per germline, CDR1 SGHAT and CDR2 FQNNGV. This CDR3 contains 15 residues. CDR3 sequence reads: CASSLVGRGTDTQYF. The CDR3 nucleotides read TGTGCCAGCAGCTTGGTCGGGAGGGGCACAGATACGCAGTATTTT.

V and J are TRBV5-1 and TRBJ2-7, with a possible D match to TRBD1 (5 bases). This CDR3 is built from 14 residues. Germline V gene lookup returns CDR1 SGHRS and CDR2 YFSETQ. The V end lost 6 bases, the J end lost 2 bases, and 15 bases lay between the germline ends. CDR3 loop: CASTPNRITYEQYF. The CDR3 DNA sequence: TGCGCCAGCACTCCGAACAGGATTACCTACGAGCAGTACTTC.

The chain carries TRBV7-2 and TRBJ1-5, with unresolved D. Looked up from germline, CDR1 is SGHTA and CDR2 is FQGNSA. V was pared by 2 bases and J by 0 bases, with 14 bases between. The CDR3 is made up of 17 amino acids. The CDR3 sequence is CASSLSGGGYSNQPQHF. The CDR3 coding sequence is TGTGCCAGCAGCTTATCGGGAGGCGGGTATAGCAATCAGCCCCAGCATTTT.

The chain employs TRBV7-9 and TRBJ2-5; 7 nucleotides line up with TRBD2. This CDR3 is built from 14 residues. Germline trimming cut 4 bases from V and 4 bases from J; bases unmatched to any gene: 6. The germline CDR1 and CDR2 sequences are SEHNR and FQNEAQ (reference sequence). CDR3 bases: TGTGCCAGCAGCTCCGGACTAGTAGGAGAGACCCAGTACTTC. Protein: CASSSGLVGETQYF.

The chain carries TRBV28 and TRBJ2-1; 12 bases are a match to TRBD2. The CDR3 is 14 amino acids. V trimming: 6 bases; J trimming: 6 bases; junction bases outside the gene matches: 3. Germline V CDR1 and CDR2: MDHEN, SYDVKM. CDR3 region: CASRASGGGNEQFF. The CDR3 bases are TGTGCCAGCAGGGCTAGCGGGGGGGGCAATGAGCAGTTCTTC. Supplemented by reference TRBV28 and TRBJ2-1, the full variable domain reads DVKVTQSSRYLVKRTGEKVFLECVQDMDHENMFWYRQDPGLGLRLIYFSYDVKMKEKGDIPEGYSVSREKKERFSLILESASTNQTSMYLCASRASGGGNEQFFGPGTRLTVL.

The chain recombines TRBV6-5 with TRBJ2-6; D is unresolved. The germline CDR1 and CDR2 sequences are MNHEY and SVGAGI. Trimming removed 5 bases at V and 0 bases at J, with 8 bases between. This CDR3 has 15 amino acids. CDR3 region: CASSPVFSGANVLTF. CDR3 bases: TGTGCCAGCAGTCCGGTCTTCTCTGGGGCCAACGTCCTGACTTTC.

V gene TRBV10-2 combines with J gene TRBJ2-1; the D is unclear. V dropped 0 bases and J dropped 4 bases, with 7 bases sitting between them. The CDR3 extends over 14 amino acids. Germline V lookup: CDR1 WSHSY, CDR2 SAAADI. In nucleotides, the CDR3 is TGCGCCAGCAGTGAGTCAGGTGGTTACAATGAGCAGTTCTTC. It encodes CASSESGGYNEQFF.